This TCR beta chain comes out of a study of cytomegalovirus exposure and HLA in healthy donors. Overall study: A data release that came early held approximately 92 million unique TCRs from HLA-typed donors. Points from the study as a whole: TCR beta V segments were, for the most part, productive about 87% or about 30% of the time in an earlier analysis.

This PCR relied on a set of 60 Vbeta primers and 13 Jbeta primers. TCRdb keeps only in-frame clones here, not all; method: immunoSEQ multiplex PCR. The sample records 150,000 to 200,000 clones, around 81% being singletons. A word on this clone: Its antigen is currently unknown.

Per the germline V gene, CDR1 is LNHDA and CDR2 is SQIVND (reference sequence). The CDR3 is 14 amino acids. V shed 6 bases, J shed 8 bases, and the junction held 5 bases outside the gene matches. The sequence was collected from a man aged 18-30 years in good health and CMV-seronegative. The sequencing sample was made of PBMCs. The chain carries TRBV19 and TRBJ2-1; 12 bases are a match to TRBD2. The CDR3 reads CASRSSGGVDEQFF. The CDR3 bases are TGTGCCAGTAGGTCTAGCGGGGGGGTCGATGAGCAGTTCTTC.